The source of this TCR beta chain is a study of cytomegalovirus exposure and HLA in healthy donors. Findings of the study overall: Per a prior analysis, the majority of TCR beta V segments were productive roughly 87% or roughly 30% of the time. Later, an analysis showed that TCR beta chains associated with HLA were more clonally expanded than others that were equally common. For presence/absence analyses, sequencing depth was assumed to be roughly uniform across donors.

For this clone: Its antigen remains unknown.

The PCR made use of 60 Vbeta and 13 Jbeta primers. Sequenced by immunoSEQ multiplex PCR; TCRdb stores in-frame clones only, minus some. This sample has about 120,000 clones; 65% to 80% occur once, and the top ten carry less than 3.5%. With V trimmed by 0 bases and J by 1 base, 2 bases remained unmatched. The CDR3 is 16 residues long. The germline V gene encodes CDR1 SGHNT and CDR2 YYREEE (reference sequence). V is TRBV5-4 and J is TRBJ2-3; TRBD2 agrees at 10 bases. This TCR was sampled from a woman in her 40s in good health and CMV-seropositive. Source material: PBMCs. CDR3 residues: CASSLVLAGGTDTQYF. CDR3 DNA: TGTGCCAGCAGCTTGGTTCTAGCGGGAGGCACAGATACGCAGTATTTT.